The 5 T cell receptor beta chains below were found in one sample sequenced in a study of regulatory T cells in long-lasting Graves disease. With iRepertoire HTBI primers and Arm-PCR of CDR3 regions, TCR beta libraries were built. TCRdb independently ran MiXCR on the multiplex PCR reads; one entry per CDR3 protein. The repertoire holds over 350,000 distinct CDR3 sequences, with approximately 15% as singletons. Regarding time point: newly diagnosed GD, antithyroid drugs for less than 3 months. PBMC RNA was the source of the TCR library. A further study also used this sample, focusing on T cells in Graves' hyperthyroidism and ophthalmopathy.

Sequencing was performed on peripheral blood mononuclear cells (PBMCs), taken at new diagnosis, from a patient treated with antithyroid drugs. Source of these receptors: a woman in her thirties or forties with Graves disease.

This clonotype occurred a few times. The rearrangement uses TRBV14 and TRBJ1-2, with D tentatively TRBD1 (6 bases). The CDR3 spans 15 residues. Per germline, CDR1 SGHDN and CDR2 FVKESK. Between the trimmed V and J ends, which lost 0 bases and 8 bases, there was a span of 16 bases. The CDR3 DNA reads as TGTGCCAGCAGCCAAGACCGGGACATCCTGGGAGGCTACACCTTC. This translates into CASSQDRDILGGYTF.

This clonotype was recorded many times. The CDR3 loop reads CSVEVGRLDEQYF. Written as DNA, the CDR3 is TGCAGCGTTGAAGTGGGACGGTTAGACGAGCAGTACTTC. This chain uses TRBV29-1 with TRBJ2-7; D possibly matches TRBD1 or TRBD2 (5 bases each). V was trimmed by 1 base and J by 5 bases, leaving 12 bases between them. The length of the CDR3 is 13 residues. Germline loops: CDR1 SQVTM, CDR2 ANQGSEA.

This clonotype was counted at least ten times. V usage is TRBV28 and J usage is TRBJ1-5; D gene uncertain. The CDR3 consists of 16 residues. Trimming stripped 6 bases from V and 4 bases from J, with 19 bases between. Germline V gene lookup returns CDR1 MDHEN and CDR2 SYDVKM. The CDR3 here is CASSPPRPSGNQPQHF. In nucleotides, the CDR3 is TGTGCCAGCAGCCCCCCCAGGCCCTCGGGTAATCAGCCCCAGCATTTT.

This clonotype was seen a handful of times. The J gene is TRBJ2-2, the V gene TRBV10-2; 8 positions agree with TRBD1. Germline-derived CDR1 and CDR2 are WSHSY and SAAADI. Trimming took 0 bases from V and 5 from J; bases not matched to a gene: 2. The CDR3 covers 15 residues. The CDR3 DNA reads as TGCGCCAGCAGTGAGTCGCAGGGGGCGACCGGGGAGCTGTTTTTT. Its translation: CASSESQGATGELFF.

This clonotype was seen many times. The chain is built from TRBV7-9 and TRBJ1-4; D unclear. Trimming removed 5 bases from V and 6 bases from J, with 10 bases in between. The CDR3 covers 13 residues. Germline assignment: CDR1 SEHNR and CDR2 FQNEAQ (reference sequence). The CDR3 bases are TGTGCCAGCAGCATAAGTACCGATGAAAAACTGTTTTTT. This codes for CASSISTDEKLFF.